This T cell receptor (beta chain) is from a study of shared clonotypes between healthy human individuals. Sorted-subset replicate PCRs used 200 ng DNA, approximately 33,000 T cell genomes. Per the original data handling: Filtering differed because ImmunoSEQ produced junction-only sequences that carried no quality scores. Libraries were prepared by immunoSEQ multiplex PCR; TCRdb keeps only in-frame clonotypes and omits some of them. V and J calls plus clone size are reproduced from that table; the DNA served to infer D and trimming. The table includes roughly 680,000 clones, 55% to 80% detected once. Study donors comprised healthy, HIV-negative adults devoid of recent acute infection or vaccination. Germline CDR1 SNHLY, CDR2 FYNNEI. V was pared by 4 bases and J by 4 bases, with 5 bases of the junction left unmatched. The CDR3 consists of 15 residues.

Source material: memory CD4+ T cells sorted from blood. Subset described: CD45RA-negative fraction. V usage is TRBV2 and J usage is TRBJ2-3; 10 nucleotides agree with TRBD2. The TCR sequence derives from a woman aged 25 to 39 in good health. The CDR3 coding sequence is TGTGCCAGCAGTGCATTAGCGGGAGGACCAGATACGCAGTATTTT. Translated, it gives CASSALAGGPDTQYF.